The TCR beta chain under discussion was sequenced for a study of blood T cell repertoires in COVID-19. Overall study context: T cells, B-cell-depleted T cells, or PBMCs supplied cDNA or gDNA.

In the original analysis: Amplifying reference gene primers gave estimates of nucleated cell counts. The method was immunoSEQ multiplex PCR; TCRdb's version includes in-frame clones alone and lacks a portion of them. That table is the source of V, J and clone size, and D and trimming were worked out from the DNA. The table records about 250,000 clones, around 86% of them present only once. This receptor was taken from a woman aged 40 to 50 who had recovered from COVID-19. The specimen was peripheral blood.

The CDR3 DNA follows: TGCGCCAGCACGGGTCCTGGAGGAAACACCATATATTTT. Amino acids: CASTGPGGNTIYF. The V call is TRBV5-1, the J call TRBJ1-3; D is uncertain. This CDR3 contains 13 residues. Germline assignment: CDR1 SGHRS and CDR2 YFSETQ. Trimming cost V 6 bases and J 4 bases, with 11 bases left between them.